Included here is one T cell receptor (beta chain) sequence, with context. The sample comes from a study of control samples from healthy donors and cancer patients. Repertoires were generated with immunoSEQ multiplex PCR, while TCRdb's copy carries only in-frame clones and drops some. The top ten hold over 1.2% of the sample, which has under 200,000 clones, 91% seen once. The germline V gene encodes CDR1 DFQATT and CDR2 SNEGSKA (reference sequence). V lost 3 bases and J 3 bases, leaving 5 bases between the germline ends. CDR3 length: 11 residues. The TCR was taken from a woman in her twenties or thirties in good health. The chain recombines TRBV20-1 with TRBJ1-1; D is uncertain. The specimen sequenced was blood. Written as DNA, the CDR3 is TGCAGTGCTAGGGCATACACTGAAGCTTTCTTT. Its protein is CSARAYTEAFF.